The clone carrying this TCR beta chain was detected ten times or more. Its antigen is not identified. This specimen belongs to a study of Graves' ophthalmopathy and Graves' hyperthyroidism. V was clipped by 5 bases and J by 4 bases, with 14 bases between them. Germline V gene sequence: CDR1 SGHTA, CDR2 FQGNSA. This CDR3 has 14 residues. Ophthalmopathic donors had moderate-to-severe activity, CAS ≥3 and NOSPECS ≥4, with disease that had lasted under 3 months. PBMCs originated in 10 ml of fresh peripheral blood. The study amplified TCR beta CDR3 regions using RNA transcripts. RT-PCR was first run with HTBI primers, then multiplex PCR in a second round. One entry per CDR3 protein results from TCRdb running MiXCR on the multiplex PCR reads. The sample lists about 740,000 distinct CDR3 sequences; roughly 40% were seen once. Study-level results: Blood also carried most expanded thyroid clonotypes exceeding 0.001 frequency. Researchers report that a 13-signature model separated ophthalmopathy from stable hyperthyroidism, posting 87.88% sensitivity and 65% to 82% specificity.

This TCR was sampled from an adult man with Graves' ophthalmopathy. Specimen: peripheral blood. The gene calls are TRBV7-2 and TRBJ1-2; no clear D gene. DNA for the CDR3: TGTGCCAGCAGCCTTCAACAAGGTGTCTATGGCTACACCTTC. Encoded protein: CASSLQQGVYGYTF. The whole variable domain, filled in from reference TRBV7-2 and TRBJ1-2, reads GAGVSQSPSNKVTEKGKDVELRCDPISGHTALYWYRQSLGQGLEFLIYFQGNSAPDKSGLPSDRFSAERTGGSVSTLTIQRTQQEDSAVYLCASSLQQGVYGYTFGSGTRLTVV.